This TCR beta chain stems from a study of response to subunit inactivated influenza vaccine. Trimming left V 5 bases short and J 7 bases short, with 14 bases between. This CDR3 contains 12 residues. Germline V lookup: CDR1 DFQATT, CDR2 SNEGSKA (reference sequence). TCRdb independently ran MiXCR on the RT-PCR reads; one entry per CDR3 protein. There are 650,000 or so distinct CDR3 sequences in the sample; approximately 14% occur only once, and approximately 7.6% lies in the top ten. This clonotype was seen only a few times. The specimen comprised PBMCs from blood, sampled around 14 days before vaccination. The sequence derives from a man aged 50 or older who received an inactivated influenza vaccine. The J gene is TRBJ1-1, the V gene TRBV20-1, with D unclear. The CDR3 DNA follows: TGCAGTGCTGATTGGGCAGAAAATGAAGCTTTCTTT. Its protein product is CSADWAENEAFF.